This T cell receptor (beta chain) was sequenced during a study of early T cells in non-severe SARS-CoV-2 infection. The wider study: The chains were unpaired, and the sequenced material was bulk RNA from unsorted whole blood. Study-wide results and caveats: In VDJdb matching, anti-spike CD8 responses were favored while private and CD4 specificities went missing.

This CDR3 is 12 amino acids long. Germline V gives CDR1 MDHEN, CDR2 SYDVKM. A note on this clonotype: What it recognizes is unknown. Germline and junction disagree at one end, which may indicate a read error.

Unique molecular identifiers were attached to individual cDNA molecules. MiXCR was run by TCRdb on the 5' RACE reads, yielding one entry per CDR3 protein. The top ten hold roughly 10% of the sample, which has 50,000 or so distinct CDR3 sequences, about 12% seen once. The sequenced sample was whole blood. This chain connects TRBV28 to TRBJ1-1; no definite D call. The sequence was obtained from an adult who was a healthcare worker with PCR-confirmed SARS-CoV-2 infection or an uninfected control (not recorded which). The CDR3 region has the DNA TGTGCCAGCAGTTTTCAGAACACTGAAGCTTTTTTT. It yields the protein CASSFQNTEAFF.